The 24 T cell receptor beta chains in this list originate from one sample, sequenced in a study of beta chain features in type 1 diabetes. Investigators reverse transcribed all isolated RNA, so they sequenced expressed TCRB transcripts. Sequencing used immunoSEQ multiplex PCR; TCRdb keeps in-frame clones, though not all of them. The sample lists about 620,000 clones; less than 20% were seen once. The sequencing input was naive CD4+ T cells from blood. Receptor source: a man in his late teens or twenties in good health.

The rearrangement links TRBV7-2 to TRBJ2-7, with D tentatively TRBD2 (6 bases). CDR1 and CDR2 from the germline V gene are SGHTA and FQGNSA. The ends were cut back, 1 base at V and 4 bases at J, with 14 bases in the middle. This CDR3 is 15 amino acids long. The CDR3 is CASSLVWDLGYEQYF. Here the CDR3 DNA reads TGTGCCAGCAGCTTAGTGTGGGACTTAGGGTACGAGCAGTACTTC.

The rearrangement joins TRBV18 to TRBJ1-1; D uncertain. Trimming took off 4 bases at V and 0 bases at J, with 12 bases between the two ends. The CDR3 has 15 amino acids. The V gene's germline CDR1 is KGHSH and CDR2 LQKENI. The CDR3: CASSQQIEMNTEAFF. In DNA form, the CDR3 reads TGTGCCAGCTCACAACAGATTGAGATGAACACTGAAGCTTTCTTT.

V is TRBV4-2 and J is TRBJ1-2; D gene uncertain. V lost 0 bases to trimming and J lost 8 bases, with 4 bases between them. This CDR3 contains 11 residues. Germline CDR1 reads LGHNA; CDR2 reads YNFKEQ. CDR3 DNA sequence: TGTGCCAGCAGCCAAGAGTACGGCTACACCTTC. Residues: CASSQEYGYTF.

The chain links TRBV4-2 to TRBJ2-2, with D maybe TRBD2 (5 bases). The CDR3 spans 15 residues. Germline V lookup: CDR1 LGHNA, CDR2 YNFKEQ. V was cut by 0 bases and J by 1 base, with 6 bases left in between. CDR3 residues: CASSQDRGNTGELFF. CDR3 sequence (DNA): TGTGCCAGCAGCCAAGACCGGGGGAACACCGGGGAGCTGTTTTTT.

This clone was seen only once. The chain couples TRBV4-1 to TRBJ2-7; 11 bases fit TRBD2. V shed 6 bases and J 5 bases; nucleotides not matched to a gene: 6. The CDR3 extends over 14 amino acids. Germline assignment: CDR1 MGHRA and CDR2 YSYEKL. The CDR3 coding sequence is TGCGCCAGCAGTGTACTAGCGGGGGATCACGAGCAGTACTTC. Translating it yields CASSVLAGDHEQYF.

This chain uses TRBV28 with TRBJ1-2; no clear D gene. This CDR3 is 14 amino acids long. V dropped 5 bases and J dropped 4 bases, with 14 bases sitting between them. Germline V gene sequence: CDR1 MDHEN, CDR2 SYDVKM. CDR3 in amino acids: CASSADTLGYGYTF. In DNA form, the CDR3 reads TGTGCCAGCAGTGCCGACACCTTAGGCTATGGCTACACCTTC.

This clone occurred a few times. The identical CDR3 is also encoded by other nucleotide sequences in the sample. The V and J genes are TRBV19 and TRBJ2-7; D uncertain. The CDR3 is made up of 11 amino acids. Germline V gene lookup returns CDR1 LNHDA and CDR2 SQIVND (reference sequence). V lost 4 bases and J 3 bases, leaving 4 bases between the germline ends. This chain's CDR3 is CASSTLYEQYF. DNA for the CDR3: TGTGCCAGTAGTACACTCTACGAGCAGTACTTC. Drawing the rest from reference TRBV19 and TRBJ2-7, the complete variable domain is DGGITQSPKYLFRKEGQNVTLSCEQNLNHDAMYWYRQDPGQGLRLIYYSQIVNDFQKGDIAEGYSVSREKKESFPLTVTSAQKNPTAFYLCASSTLYEQYFGPGTRLTVT.

This clone was recorded a few times. The chain couples TRBV2 to TRBJ2-1; possibly TRBD1 for D (6 bases). V was cut by 4 bases and J by 7 bases, with 14 bases left in between. Germline assignment: CDR1 SNHLY and CDR2 FYNNEI. CDR3 length: 14 residues. The CDR3 nucleotides read TGTGCCAGCAGTGTGGGGCAGGGGTCGAATGAGCAGTTCTTC. Protein product: CASSVGQGSNEQFF.

The chain links TRBV10-3 to TRBJ1-2; a weak D match, TRBD1 (5 bases). CDR3 length equals 13 residues. Trimming removed 6 bases from V and 7 bases from J, with 15 bases in between. Germline CDR1 ENHRY, CDR2 SYGVKD. The DNA for the CDR3 is TGTGCCATCAGAGGGACGGAGTCTGGTGGCTACACCTTC. Its protein is CAIRGTESGGYTF.

This clone was seen more than once but under ten times. J is TRBJ1-4 and V is TRBV4-1, with no clear D. Looked up from germline, CDR1 is MGHRA and CDR2 is YSYEKL. V was cut by 1 base and J by 3 bases, with 6 bases left in between. The CDR3 loop spans 14 amino acids. CDR3 bases: TGCGCCAGCAGCCAAGTGCCTCCTAATGAAAAACTGTTTTTT. Protein sequence: CASSQVPPNEKLFF.

The J gene is TRBJ2-2, the V gene TRBV7-3, with 7 bases that match TRBD2. V trimming: 5 bases; J trimming: 0 bases; junction bases outside the gene matches: 15. Germline CDR1 and CDR2: SGHTA and FQGTGA. The CDR3 is 19 amino acids. The DNA for the CDR3 is TGTGCCAGCAGCATTCTCCCTCCCAGGCTAGCGGCGAACACCGGGGAGCTGTTTTTT. The encoded protein is CASSILPPRLAANTGELFF.

The chain links TRBV9 to TRBJ2-5; perhaps TRBD2 as D (6 bases). The ends were cut back, 0 bases at V and 2 bases at J, with 8 bases in the middle. The CDR3 runs to 14 residues. CDR1 is SGDLS, CDR2 YYNGEE, per germline. For the CDR3, the DNA is TGTGCCAGCAGCGTAGGGCGGGGACAAGAGACCCAGTACTTC. Translation gives CASSVGRGQETQYF.

A few counts support this clone. The CDR3 DNA sequence: TGTGCCAGCAGCCAAGCCGGTGGAGCGGGAGTGATAGATACGCAGTATTTT. Protein product: CASSQAGGAGVIDTQYF. J is TRBJ2-3 and V is TRBV4-2, with 8 bases that match TRBD2. The CDR3 contains 17 residues. CDR1 and CDR2 (germline): LGHNA, YNFKEQ. The V and J ends lost 1 base and 5 bases, in that order; junction bases with no gene match: 11.

The chain uses TRBV7-2 and TRBJ2-7, with D possibly TRBD2 on 6 matching bases. The length of the CDR3 is 15 residues. Trimming shortened V by 1 base and J by 0 bases, and 10 bases separated the two germline ends. CDR1 SGHTA and CDR2 FQGNSA come from the germline V gene. DNA for the CDR3: TGTGCCAGCAGCTTAGGGCGGGGAAGCTCCTACGAGCAGTACTTC. Its protein is CASSLGRGSSYEQYF.

V usage is TRBV18 and J usage is TRBJ1-5; 8 bases agree with TRBD1. This CDR3 spans 14 amino acids. Germline lookup yields CDR1 KGHSH and CDR2 LQKENI. With V trimmed by 4 bases and J by 7 bases, 6 bases remained unmatched. In DNA, the CDR3 is TGTGCCAGCTCACTGGACAGGGATGGCCAGCCCCAGCATTTT. It encodes CASSLDRDGQPQHF.

This clone is a singleton in its sample. This chain links TRBV9 with TRBJ2-2, with 7 bases that match TRBD2. With 7 bases clipped from V and 6 bases from J, the junction kept 12 bases outside the gene matches. Per germline, CDR1 SGDLS and CDR2 YYNGEE. There are 15 residues in the CDR3. The CDR3 DNA is TGTGCCAGCTCCCCAGGACTAGGGATACCCGGGGAGCTGTTTTTT. The encoded protein is CASSPGLGIPGELFF. Supplemented by reference TRBV9 and TRBJ2-2, the full variable domain reads DSGVTQTPKHLITATGQRVTLRCSPRSGDLSVYWYQQSLDQGLQFLIQYYNGEERAKGNILERFSAQQFPDLHSELNLSSLELGDSALYFCASSPGLGIPGELFFGEGSRLTVL.

This clone appeared a few times. The chain is built from TRBV6-5 and TRBJ2-1, with 11 bases matching TRBD1. The CDR3 runs 15 residues. Trimming took 6 bases from V and 6 from J; bases not matched to a gene: 7. CDR1 and CDR2 (germline): MNHEY, SVGAGI. The CDR3 DNA reads TGTGCCAGCAGCCGCCGGGACAGGGGGGGCAATGAGCAGTTCTTC. Translation: CASSRRDRGGNEQFF.

This clone was detected only a few times. The chain joins TRBV4-2 to TRBJ2-7; maybe TRBD1 (6 bases). The ends were cut back, 0 bases at V and 2 bases at J, with 14 bases in the middle. CDR3 length: 16 amino acids. Germline lookup yields CDR1 LGHNA and CDR2 YNFKEQ. The CDR3 bases are TGTGCCAGCAGCCAAGACCGAACCGGACAGACCTACGAGCAGTACTTC. As protein: CASSQDRTGQTYEQYF.

In this sample, this clone turned up a few times. The chain recombines TRBV29-1 with TRBJ2-3, with 10 bases aligning to TRBD1. Germline CDR1 is SQVTM and CDR2 is ANQGSEA. V shed 4 bases and J 1 base; nucleotides not matched to a gene: 5. The CDR3 totals 15 residues. This CDR3 is CSVGPTGGGTDTQYF. CDR3 nucleotides: TGCAGCGTTGGGCCGACAGGGGGCGGCACAGATACGCAGTATTTT.

The chain couples TRBV2 to TRBJ1-1; 8 nucleotides match TRBD1. This CDR3 is 14 amino acids long. After removal of 8 bases from V and 5 bases from J, the junction contained 10 bases not matched to a gene. CDR1 and CDR2 (germline): SNHLY, FYNNEI. CDR3 loop: CASPFGQGGTEAFF. The CDR3 nucleotides read TGTGCCAGCCCCTTCGGACAGGGAGGAACTGAAGCTTTCTTT.

This clone occurred a few times. The chain has TRBV27 and TRBJ2-4; TRBD1 aligns across 8 bases. V lost 6 bases and J lost 0; bases outside the gene matches: 7. The germline CDR1 and CDR2 sequences are MNHEY and SMNVEV (reference sequence). The CDR3 runs 16 residues. DNA of the CDR3: TGTGCCAGCAGGGAACAGGGGGAACTAGCCAAAAACATTCAGTACTTC. It is translated as CASREQGELAKNIQYF.

V is TRBV12-2 and J is TRBJ1-5. TRBV12-2 is reported as a pseudogene. The CDR3 is made up of 13 amino acids. CDR3 sequence reads: CASRSRQHQPQHF. In DNA, the CDR3 is TGTGCAAGTCGCTCCCGGCAGCATCAGCCCCAGCATTTT.

There are a few counts of this clone. This rearrangement joins TRBV5-1 to TRBJ1-5; D is unresolved. The CDR3 is made up of 12 amino acids. The V gene lost 7 bases and the J gene lost 5 bases, with 10 bases spanning the gap. The V gene's germline CDR1 is SGHRS and CDR2 YFSETQ. The CDR3, as DNA: TGCGCCAGCTTGAATGTTTATCAGCCCCAGCATTTT. Translating gives CASLNVYQPQHF.

This clone was observed a handful of times. V usage is TRBV5-1 and J usage is TRBJ2-1, with TRBD2 identical over 10 bases. Per germline, CDR1 SGHRS and CDR2 YFSETQ. J lost 7 bases, V lost 6 bases, and 10 bases had no gene match. There are 15 residues in the CDR3. The CDR3 nucleotides are TGCGCCAGCAACGTTGGTAGCGGGGGGAGAAATGAGCAGTTCTTC. The encoded protein is CASNVGSGGRNEQFF.